What follows are 28 T cell receptor beta chains derived from one specimen sequenced in a study of Ad26.COV2.S vaccination and SARS-CoV-2 variants. Here immunoSEQ multiplex PCR was the method, and the copy in TCRdb shows in-frame clones only, minus some. The sample holds 200,000 to 300,000 clones, roughly 89% seen once. Treatment specified: around 19 received Ad26.COV2.S at low or high dose, single or two shots; roughly 5 received placebo; per-sample allocation not given. The samples date from day 63 after the first vaccine or placebo injection. Material: peripheral blood, obtained in a trial of Ad26.COV2.S vaccine versus placebo. These receptors came from a person aged 18 to 65 who received the Ad26.COV2.S COVID-19 vaccine or a placebo.

This clone was recorded once. The chain has TRBV7-2 and TRBJ2-1; D may be TRBD2 (6 bases). The CDR3 covers 13 residues. Germline loops: CDR1 SGHTA, CDR2 FQGNSA. Trimming stripped 6 bases from V and 6 bases from J, with 12 bases between. DNA for the CDR3: TGTGCCAGCAGGCTGGACGGGAGCAATGAGCAGTTCTTC. This codes for CASRLDGSNEQFF. The full variable domain, rest sourced from reference TRBV7-2 and TRBJ2-1, is GAGVSQSPSNKVTEKGKDVELRCDPISGHTALYWYRQSLGQGLEFLIYFQGNSAPDKSGLPSDRFSAERTGGSVSTLTIQRTQQEDSAVYLCASRLDGSNEQFFGPGTRLTVL.

The genes are TRBV4-1 and TRBJ2-7; D is possibly TRBD1 (6 bases). The CDR3 spans 13 residues. Trimming stripped 3 bases from V and 3 bases from J, with 9 bases between. Germline V CDR1 and CDR2: MGHRA, YSYEKL. The CDR3 DNA reads TGCGCCAGCAGCCAGAAACAGGGCTACGAGCAGTACTTC. Residues: CASSQKQGYEQYF.

The chain is built from TRBV5-1 and TRBJ2-7; D is uncertain. Germline lookup yields CDR1 SGHRS and CDR2 YFSETQ. Trimming removed 6 bases from V and 3 bases from J, with 10 bases in between. The CDR3 has 12 residues. CDR3 bases: TGCGCCAGCACCGAGGCCCTCTACGAGCAGTACGTC. Amino acid sequence: CASTEALYEQYV.

For the CDR3, the DNA is TGTGCCAGTAGTATCGAAGGCCACTACTACGAGCAGTACTTC. It yields the protein CASSIEGHYYEQYF. The chain combines TRBV19 with TRBJ2-7; no firm D call. Trimming took 3 bases from V and 3 from J, leaving 12 bases between them. This CDR3 spans 14 amino acids. Germline V gene sequence: CDR1 LNHDA, CDR2 SQIVND (reference sequence).

The chain uses TRBV15 and TRBJ2-1; 9 nucleotides line up with TRBD2. Trimming removed 2 bases from V and 1 base from J; junction bases left unmatched: 9. CDR1 is LNHNV and CDR2 is YYDKDF in the germline V gene (reference sequence). The CDR3 loop spans 18 amino acids. The CDR3 reads CATSRTSLAGRSYNEQFF. The CDR3 DNA reads TGTGCCACCAGCAGAACATCTCTAGCGGGGAGGTCCTACAATGAGCAGTTCTTC.

The chain links TRBV5-1 to TRBJ2-5, with 15 bases that match TRBD2. The trim removed 0 bases at V and 5 bases at J, leaving 2 bases unmatched. Germline V lookup: CDR1 SGHRS, CDR2 YFSETQ. The CDR3 has 16 amino acids. CDR3 nucleotides: TGCGCCAGCAGCTTGGGGACTAGCGGGAGGGATGAGACCCAGTACTTC. Amino acids: CASSLGTSGRDETQYF.

The chain combines TRBV4-1 with TRBJ2-6; possible D gene TRBD2, 6 bases. Germline CDR1 is MGHRA and CDR2 is YSYEKL. CDR3 length: 14 residues. Trimming stripped 0 bases from V and 10 bases from J, with 10 bases between. The CDR3 here is CASSQDYGTNVLTF. Written as DNA, the CDR3 is TGCGCCAGCAGCCAAGATTATGGGACTAACGTCCTGACTTTC.

The V call is TRBV2, the J call TRBJ1-1, with no clear D. This CDR3 contains 16 residues. CDR1 and CDR2 (germline): SNHLY, FYNNEI. With 1 base removed from V and 6 bases from J, the gap between germline ends came to 18 bases. The CDR3 sequence: CASSEEWPPSRAEAFF. Written as DNA, the CDR3 is TGTGCCAGCAGTGAAGAGTGGCCCCCAAGTAGGGCTGAAGCTTTCTTT.

The J gene is TRBJ1-6, the V gene TRBV6-5; D is unresolved. This CDR3 comprises 12 residues. Trimming took 2 bases from V and 9 from J, leaving 5 bases between them. Germline loops: CDR1 MNHEY, CDR2 SVGAGI. The CDR3, as DNA: TGTGCCAGCAGTTACGGTCCTTCACCCCTCCACTTT. Protein: CASSYGPSPLHF.

The CDR3 coding sequence is TGTGCCAGCTCGGTGGGAATGAACACCGGGGAGCTGTTTTTT. Translation gives CASSVGMNTGELFF. The chain uses TRBV18 and TRBJ2-2, with unresolved D. The CDR3 sequence is 14 residues long. Germline V lookup: CDR1 KGHSH, CDR2 LQKENI. The ends were cut back, 6 bases at V and 1 base at J, with 9 bases in the middle.

V gene TRBV3-1 (or the pseudogene TRBV3-2) combines with J gene TRBJ1-1; unclear D gene. The germline V gene has CDR1 LGHDT and CDR2 YNNKEL (reference sequence). V was clipped by 4 bases and J by 3 bases, with 15 bases between them. The CDR3 has 15 amino acids. CDR3 sequence: CASSLGRKAHTEAFF. CDR3 DNA sequence: TGTGCCAGCAGCCTTGGGAGGAAAGCACACACTGAAGCTTTCTTT.

About this clone itself: The junction differs from germline at one of its ends, possibly a read error. The rearrangement links TRBV6-1 to TRBJ2-3; 7 bases are a match to TRBD1. Germline V lookup: CDR1 MNHNS, CDR2 SASEGT. This CDR3 is 14 amino acids long. The CDR3 here is CASREGGPTDTQYF. CDR3 nucleotide sequence: TGTGCCAGCAGAGAAGGGGGCCCCACAGATACGCAGTATTTT.

This chain links TRBV18 with TRBJ2-1, with a tentative D call TRBD1 (6 bases). The V gene's germline CDR1 is KGHSH and CDR2 LQKENI. The V end lost 2 bases, the J end lost 8 bases, and 19 bases lay between the germline ends. The CDR3 consists of 16 residues. CDR3: CASSPNGVGSGDEQFF. In DNA form, the CDR3 reads TGTGCCAGCTCACCAAACGGTGTAGGGTCAGGGGATGAGCAGTTCTTC.

CDR3 nucleotides: TGTGCCAGCAGCGTAGGAGCTAGCGGGAGTGCAGATACGCAGTATTTT. Its translation: CASSVGASGSADTQYF. The rearrangement links TRBV9 to TRBJ2-3; TRBD2 matches 10 bases. Germline V CDR1 and CDR2: SGDLS, YYNGEE. The junction had 5 bases not matched to a gene; V was cut back by 0 bases and J by 4 bases. The CDR3 covers 16 residues.

The gene calls are TRBV7-9 and TRBJ2-7, with D possibly TRBD1 on 8 matching bases. CDR1 and CDR2 from the germline V gene are SEHNR and FQNEAQ (reference sequence). Trimming shortened V by 5 bases and J by 4 bases, and 15 bases separated the two germline ends. This CDR3 region has 14 residues. The CDR3 DNA reads as TGTGCCAGCAGCGCGGGGGACAGGTCATACGAGCAGTACGTC. Translating gives CASSAGDRSYEQYV.

The rearrangement uses TRBV2 and TRBJ1-1, with D possibly matching TRBD1 (5 bases). Germline CDR1 is SNHLY and CDR2 is FYNNEI. The CDR3 extends over 14 amino acids. Trimming removed 7 bases from V and 2 bases from J, with 14 bases in between. The CDR3 protein is CASKKTDLNTEAFF. The CDR3 region has the DNA TGTGCCAGCAAGAAGACAGACCTTAACACTGAAGCTTTCTTT.

This clone came up many times. This chain uses TRBV6-5 with TRBJ1-1; D uncertain. The CDR3 consists of 13 residues. The germline gives CDR1 MNHEY, CDR2 SVGAGI. V was clipped by 7 bases and J by 1 base, with 10 bases between them. CDR3 residues: CASTKDGNTEAFF. CDR3 nucleotides: TGTGCCAGCACGAAGGACGGGAACACTGAAGCTTTCTTT.

This clone was seen only once. This chain links TRBV18 with TRBJ1-1; D gene ambiguous. V lost 2 bases to trimming and J lost 0 bases, with 10 bases between them. CDR1 and CDR2 (germline): KGHSH, LQKENI. CDR3 length equals 15 residues. DNA of the CDR3: TGTGCCAGCTCACCAAATCCACTAATGAACACTGAAGCTTTCTTT. Translation gives CASSPNPLMNTEAFF.

The V and J genes are TRBV6-2 or TRBV6-3 and TRBJ2-2; TRBD2 agrees at 10 bases. V trimming: 4 bases; J trimming: 5 bases; junction bases outside the gene matches: 4. Germline assignment: CDR1 MNHEY and CDR2 SVGEGT. CDR3 length equals 15 residues. The CDR3 DNA sequence: TGTGCCAGCAGTTTATCTAGCGGGAGAACCGGGGAGCTGTTTTTT. Encoded protein: CASSLSSGRTGELFF.

The rearrangement links TRBV19 to TRBJ2-7; TRBD1 agrees at 10 bases. CDR1 is LNHDA and CDR2 is SQIVND in the germline V gene (reference sequence). J gave up 9 bases and V 6 bases, and 20 bases lay outside the gene matches. The CDR3 extends over 17 amino acids. The CDR3 DNA reads as TGTGCCAGTAGCGGGGGGTCCGGGACAGGGGACCGTCTCAGGCAGTACGTC. This gives the protein CASSGGSGTGDRLRQYV.

Concerning this clone: Different DNA sequences within this sample yield the same CDR3. The V call is TRBV6-5, the J call TRBJ1-2; D might be TRBD1 (5 bases). CDR1 is MNHEY, CDR2 SVGAGI, per germline. The CDR3 contains 11 residues. The V end lost 8 bases, the J end lost 2 bases, and 6 bases lay between the germline ends. The CDR3 coding sequence is TGTGCCAGCGGGGGGAACTATGGCTACACCTTC. The encoded protein is CASGGNYGYTF.

The chain has TRBV13 and TRBJ2-3; 13 nucleotides line up with TRBD2. The junction had 8 bases not matched to a gene; V was cut back by 3 bases and J by 2 bases. The CDR3 extends over 18 amino acids. CDR1 is PRHDT, CDR2 FYEKMQ, per germline (reference sequence). The CDR3 spells CASSFGLAGDVSTDTQYF. The CDR3 DNA reads as TGTGCCAGCAGCTTCGGACTAGCGGGGGACGTTTCCACAGATACGCAGTATTTT.

This clone was detected only once. This chain links TRBV11-3 with TRBJ1-5, with TRBD1 identical over 8 bases. The junction had 10 bases not matched to a gene; V was cut back by 4 bases and J by 5 bases. This CDR3 region has 16 residues. CDR1 SGHNT and CDR2 YENEEA come from the germline V gene. The CDR3 loop reads CASSSRSDRDDQPQHF. CDR3 in DNA: TGTGCCAGCAGCTCCAGGTCGGACAGGGACGATCAGCCCCAGCATTTT.

J is TRBJ1-3 and V is TRBV19; TRBD1 agrees at 10 bases. The trim removed 7 bases at V and 3 bases at J, leaving 3 bases unmatched. Germline lookup yields CDR1 LNHDA and CDR2 SQIVND (reference sequence). The CDR3 has 14 amino acids. In DNA form, the CDR3 reads TGTGCCAGTACCCGGGACAGGGGTGGAAACACCATATATTTT. Translated, it gives CASTRDRGGNTIYF.

The genes are TRBV9 and TRBJ2-3; no definite D call. Germline-derived CDR1 and CDR2 are SGDLS and YYNGEE. Between the trimmed V and J ends, which lost 2 bases and 3 bases, there was a span of 16 bases. CDR3 length: 16 residues. CDR3 nucleotide sequence: TGTGCCAGCAGCGTTGGTGGCAGGAAAGGGACAGATACGCAGTATTTT. Its protein product is CASSVGGRKGTDTQYF.

In this sample, this clone turned up a few times. This sequence joins TRBV3-1 (or the pseudogene TRBV3-2) and TRBJ2-2, with TRBD1 identical over 12 bases. Looked up from germline, CDR1 is LGHDT and CDR2 is YNNKEL (reference sequence). The CDR3 spans 19 residues. After removal of 0 bases from V and 0 bases from J, the junction contained 5 bases not matched to a gene. Here the CDR3 DNA reads TGTGCCAGCAGCCAAGAGGGGGACAGGGGGCCTGCGAACACCGGGGAGCTGTTTTTT. Its protein is CASSQEGDRGPANTGELFF.

The chain is built from TRBV30 and TRBJ1-2, with D perhaps TRBD1 (5 bases). CDR1 is GTSNPN and CDR2 is SVGIG in the germline V gene (reference sequence). The CDR3 is 16 residues long. V shed 4 bases and J shed 5 bases, with 23 bases lying between them. CDR3 nucleotide sequence: TGTGCCTGGACTATCCCCGAGGACACCTGGGGTTATGGCTACACCTTC. This translates into CAWTIPEDTWGYGYTF.

The CDR3 protein is CASSTGDTQYF. The CDR3 nucleotides are TGTGCCAGCAGTACAGGGGATACGCAGTATTTT. This sequence joins TRBV12-3 or TRBV12-4 and TRBJ2-3; D is perhaps TRBD1 (6 bases). The CDR3 extends over 11 amino acids. V lost 5 bases and J 6 bases, leaving 6 bases between the germline ends.